The 32 T cell receptor beta chains in this list originate from one sample, sequenced in a study of CD8 T cells in ankylosing spondylitis (TCRdb year 2017). General study outcomes and caveats: Blood from ankylosing spondylitis patients appeared to be characterized by a TCR beta motif made up of under ten highly homologous amino acid variants.

Antigens of these TCRs are unknown. The library was produced with 5' RACE. Instrument used: Illumina HiSeq 2500. TCRdb reran the public reads through fastp at Q25 and MiXCR, keeping productive beta chains. Rows with one shared CDR3 protein collapse into an entry with the most common genes and DNA. The sample table shows approximately 550,000 distinct CDR3 sequences, and approximately 12% are seen once. The ten largest account for nearly 7% of the sample. Sequenced material: blood, either unsorted or a sorted T cell fraction (not recorded which). These TCRs come from a male donor with ankylosing spondylitis.

The chain couples TRBV5-6 to TRBJ1-2; D unresolved. The CDR3 is made up of 15 amino acids. V gave up 0 bases and J gave up 5 bases, with 14 bases separating them. CDR1 is SGHDT and CDR2 is YYEEEE in the germline V gene. CDR3 residues: CASSLAWAALYGYTF. In nucleotides, the CDR3 is TGTGCCAGCAGCTTGGCTTGGGCAGCCCTTTATGGCTACACCTTC. Filled out from reference TRBV5-6 and TRBJ1-2, the complete variable domain reads DAGVTQSPTHLIKTRGQQVTLRCSPKSGHDTVSWYQQALGQGPQFIFQYYEEEERQRGNFPDRFSGHQFPNYSSELNVNALLLGDSALYLCASSLAWAALYGYTFGSGTRLTVV.

The J gene is TRBJ2-3, the V gene TRBV3-1, with TRBD2 identical over 7 bases. CDR3 length: 14 amino acids. The germline gives CDR1 LGHDT, CDR2 YNNKEL (reference sequence). V shed 5 bases, J shed 2 bases, and the junction held 4 bases outside the gene matches. CDR3: CASSWGRVTDTQYF. The CDR3 nucleotides read TGTGCCAGCAGCTGGGGGAGGGTCACAGATACGCAGTATTTT.

The chain combines TRBV13 with TRBJ1-1; TRBD1 is a possible D gene (5 bases). V was pared by 4 bases and J by 1 base, with 10 bases between. Germline assignment: CDR1 PRHDT and CDR2 FYEKMQ (reference sequence). The CDR3 covers 14 residues. This CDR3 is CASSYGAANTEAFF. The CDR3 nucleotides are TGTGCCAGCAGCTACGGGGCGGCGAACACTGAAGCTTTCTTT.

The rearrangement joins TRBV5-1 to TRBJ2-1; no firm D call. The CDR3 has 14 amino acids. The germline V and J ends were trimmed by 6 bases and 4 bases, with 14 bases remaining between them. Germline V CDR1 and CDR2: SGHRS, YFSETQ. The CDR3 sequence: CASTPATQYNEQFF. For the CDR3, the DNA is TGCGCCAGCACCCCTGCCACCCAGTACAATGAGCAGTTCTTC.

The chain carries TRBV20-1 and TRBJ1-1; D not certain. CDR1 and CDR2 (germline): DFQATT, SNEGSKA (reference sequence). V was shortened by 4 bases and J by 0 bases, with 15 bases between the two germline ends. CDR3 length equals 15 residues. CDR3 DNA: TGCAGTGCTAAGCCCACAATAGGCATGAACACTGAAGCTTTCTTT. Translated, it gives CSAKPTIGMNTEAFF.

This clonotype was counted between two and nine times. This rearrangement joins TRBV15 to TRBJ2-1; D might be TRBD2 (5 bases). The CDR3 runs to 18 residues. The germline gives CDR1 LNHNV, CDR2 YYDKDF (reference sequence). Trimming left V 0 bases short and J 5 bases short, with 20 bases between. CDR3 nucleotides: TGTGCCACCAGCAGAGATCCGTTTTTAGGGCGGGCCGACAATGAGCAGTTCTTC. It codes for CATSRDPFLGRADNEQFF.

This clonotype has just a few counts. V and J are TRBV9 and TRBJ2-6; 8 nucleotides line up with TRBD1. After removal of 2 bases from V and 1 base from J, the junction contained 11 bases not matched to a gene. Germline CDR1 is SGDLS and CDR2 is YYNGEE. CDR3 size: 19 residues. The CDR3 region is CASSVQSGGSISGANVLTF. The CDR3 DNA follows: TGTGCCAGCAGCGTCCAGTCAGGGGGCTCTATATCTGGGGCCAACGTCCTGACTTTC. Together with reference TRBV9 and TRBJ2-6, the CDR3 gives the full variable domain: DSGVTQTPKHLITATGQRVTLRCSPRSGDLSVYWYQQSLDQGLQFLIQYYNGEERAKGNILERFSAQQFPDLHSELNLSSLELGDSALYFCASSVQSGGSISGANVLTFGAGSRLTVL.

This clonotype was observed many times. The chain has TRBV12-3 or TRBV12-4 and TRBJ1-1, with 9 bases identical to TRBD1. With V trimmed by 6 bases and J by 9 bases, 5 bases remained unmatched. The CDR3 consists of 12 residues. The CDR3: CASSLQGAQAFF. DNA of the CDR3: TGTGCCAGCAGCCTACAGGGGGCCCAAGCTTTCTTT.

This clonotype has more than one count but fewer than ten. The chain uses TRBV29-1 and TRBJ1-1; D is unclear. Trimming took off 3 bases at V and 4 bases at J, with 12 bases between the two ends. CDR1 is SQVTM and CDR2 is ANQGSEA in the germline V gene. The CDR3 length is 13 residues. The CDR3 sequence is CSVDWSSGTEAFF. The CDR3, as DNA: TGCAGCGTTGATTGGAGCTCCGGCACTGAAGCTTTCTTT.

In its sample, this clonotype was seen many times. V gene TRBV7-2 combines with J gene TRBJ2-1, with unresolved D. Trimming cost V 2 bases and J 2 bases, with 10 bases left between them. This CDR3 has 15 residues. Germline V gene lookup returns CDR1 SGHTA and CDR2 FQGNSA. CDR3 sequence reads: CASSLLGGPYNEQFF. Written as DNA, the CDR3 is TGTGCCAGCAGCTTATTGGGTGGCCCCTACAATGAGCAGTTCTTC.

The chain combines TRBV2 with TRBJ1-1, with TRBD1 as a possible D gene (6 bases). This CDR3 has 17 amino acids. V was pared by 3 bases and J by 3 bases, with 20 bases between. Looked up from germline, CDR1 is SNHLY and CDR2 is FYNNEI. The CDR3 loop reads CASSDAMRGGSDTEAFF. The CDR3 DNA reads TGTGCCAGCAGTGATGCCATGCGGGGGGGCTCGGACACTGAAGCTTTCTTT.

This chain uses TRBV15 with TRBJ1-2; perhaps TRBD1 as D (6 bases). The CDR3 has 14 amino acids. Germline CDR1 is LNHNV and CDR2 is YYDKDF (reference sequence). V dropped 0 bases and J dropped 6 bases, with 11 bases sitting between them. DNA of the CDR3: TGTGCCACCAGCAGAGATCGGGCAGGGGATGGCTACACCTTC. Translating it yields CATSRDRAGDGYTF.

This clonotype has a handful of counts. The junction departs from germline at one end; a sequencing error may be responsible. The chain couples TRBV19 to TRBJ2-1; D perhaps matches TRBD1 (5 bases). CDR1 LNHDA and CDR2 SQIVND come from the germline V gene (reference sequence). CDR3 length equals 15 residues. CDR3 region: CASSIGRQGHNQQFF. CDR3 nucleotides: TGTGCCAGTAGTATCGGAAGGCAGGGCCACAATCAGCAGTTCTTC.

This clonotype occurred once. The rearrangement joins TRBV7-2 to TRBJ2-3; weak D call: TRBD2 (6 bases). CDR1 and CDR2 from the germline V gene are SGHTA and FQGNSA. The length of the CDR3 is 14 residues. Trimming left V 2 bases short and J 6 bases short, with 12 bases between. CDR3 in amino acids: CASSLQRAVDTQYF. The CDR3 DNA sequence: TGTGCCAGCAGCTTACAGCGGGCGGTGGATACGCAGTATTTT.

This clonotype was seen more than once but under ten times. The chain has TRBV3-1 and TRBJ2-2; D unresolved. The germline gives CDR1 LGHDT, CDR2 YNNKEL (reference sequence). The CDR3 runs to 14 residues. Trimming pared 4 bases from V and 6 bases from J, leaving 12 bases between. CDR3 residues: CASSRQDRAGELFF. CDR3 sequence (DNA): TGTGCCAGCAGCCGCCAGGACCGCGCCGGGGAGCTGTTTTTT.

This clonotype has only a few counts. V usage is TRBV6-4 and J usage is TRBJ1-1; 7 positions agree with TRBD1. Germline CDR1 MRHNA, CDR2 SNTAGT. Losses at the gene ends were 2 bases for V and 7 bases for J; bases not matched to a gene: 1. The CDR3 loop spans 12 amino acids. The CDR3 loop reads CASSDRDSEAFF. The CDR3 nucleotides read TGTGCCAGCAGTGACCGGGACAGTGAAGCTTTCTTT.

This clonotype was counted between two and nine times. The genes are TRBV20-1 and TRBJ1-1; 8 bases align to TRBD1. The J segment lost 0 bases and the V segment lost 3 bases, leaving 3 bases of the junction unmatched. The V gene's germline CDR1 is DFQATT and CDR2 SNEGSKA (reference sequence). The CDR3 consists of 14 residues. CDR3 residues: CSARLTGVNTEAFF. Written as DNA, the CDR3 is TGCAGTGCTAGGTTGACAGGGGTGAACACTGAAGCTTTCTTT.

The rearrangement uses TRBV20-1 and TRBJ2-3; 15 bases fit TRBD2. Germline-derived CDR1 and CDR2 are DFQATT and SNEGSKA (reference sequence). V lost 6 bases to trimming and J lost 4 bases; unmatched junction nucleotides: 11. The CDR3 has 17 residues. The CDR3 nucleotides are TGCAGTGCAAGGGGACTAGCGGGAGGTCTTGGCCCAGATACGCAGTATTTT. Its translation is CSARGLAGGLGPDTQYF.

This clonotype was seen a few times. This sequence joins TRBV12-3 or TRBV12-4 and TRBJ1-3; D remains ambiguous. This CDR3 is built from 14 residues. The V gene lost 7 bases and the J gene lost 0 bases, with 10 bases spanning the gap. The CDR3 bases are TGTGCCAGCAAGCCGACCCCCTCTGGAAACACCATATATTTT. This gives the protein CASKPTPSGNTIYF.

The chain combines TRBV7-2 with TRBJ2-1; unclear D gene. Per germline, CDR1 SGHTA and CDR2 FQGNSA. The CDR3 runs 16 residues. The V end lost 6 bases, the J end lost 0 bases, and 15 bases lay between the germline ends. The CDR3 reads CASRGGVRSSYNEQFF. The CDR3 nucleotides are TGTGCCAGCAGAGGCGGAGTACGGAGCTCCTACAATGAGCAGTTCTTC.

This clonotype was found a few times. The chain is built from TRBV29-1 and TRBJ2-7, with D maybe TRBD2 (6 bases). V gave up 2 bases and J gave up 4 bases, with 9 bases separating them. The CDR3 contains 12 residues. The germline V gene encodes CDR1 SQVTM and CDR2 ANQGSEA. The CDR3 is CSVETGTYEQYF. CDR3 nucleotides: TGCAGCGTTGAAACGGGGACTTACGAGCAGTACTTC.

This clonotype was seen a handful of times. The chain is built from TRBV4-1 and TRBJ1-3; D not certain. Per the germline V gene, CDR1 is MGHRA and CDR2 is YSYEKL. The CDR3 consists of 13 residues. Trimming shortened V by 4 bases and J by 4 bases, and 8 bases separated the two germline ends. DNA of the CDR3: TGCGCCAGCAGCCTGAGGCCAGGAAACACCATATATTTT. Protein product: CASSLRPGNTIYF.

This clonotype has just a few counts. The V gene is TRBV2, the J gene TRBJ2-3, with 9 bases identical to TRBD2. With V trimmed by 5 bases and J by 6 bases, 9 bases remained unmatched. Looked up from germline, CDR1 is SNHLY and CDR2 is FYNNEI. The CDR3 spans 15 residues. CDR3 sequence: CASSLRIAGEDTQYF. The CDR3 coding sequence is TGTGCCAGCAGTCTTCGGATAGCGGGAGAGGATACGCAGTATTTT. Together with reference TRBV2 and TRBJ2-3, the CDR3 gives the full variable domain: EPEVTQTPSHQVTQMGQEVILRCVPISNHLYFYWYRQILGQKVEFLVSFYNNEISEKSEIFDDQFSVERPDGSNFTLKIRSTKLEDSAMYFCASSLRIAGEDTQYFGPGTRLTVL.

This clonotype has ten or more counts. The chain has TRBV20-1 and TRBJ1-6; D is perhaps TRBD1 (6 bases). Trimming removed 6 bases from V and 6 bases from J, with 15 bases in between. The CDR3 covers 14 residues. Germline CDR1 and CDR2: DFQATT and SNEGSKA (reference sequence). Written as DNA, the CDR3 is TGCAGTGCCCCGAAGAGGGGGGCTAATTCACCCCTCCACTTT. Protein: CSAPKRGANSPLHF.

The V gene is TRBV5-1, the J gene TRBJ2-1, with a weak D call TRBD1 (6 bases). The length of the CDR3 is 17 residues. Trimming took 4 bases from V and 2 from J, leaving 19 bases between them. Germline CDR1 and CDR2: SGHRS and YFSETQ. DNA for the CDR3: TGCGCCAGCAGCCTCCGGAAGGGGGAGTCCGCCTACAATGAGCAGTTCTTC. It is translated as CASSLRKGESAYNEQFF.

This clonotype was observed a handful of times. V gene TRBV7-6 combines with J gene TRBJ2-7; 9 bases are shared with TRBD1. The CDR3 has 16 amino acids. The V gene's germline CDR1 is SGHVS and CDR2 FNYEAQ. V shed 4 bases, J shed 3 bases, and the junction held 10 bases outside the gene matches. The CDR3 DNA reads as TGTGCCAGCAGCTCCCGGGCCGGGACAGGGCTCTACGAGCAGTACTTC. Translated, it gives CASSSRAGTGLYEQYF.

This clonotype was seen only a few times. The genes are TRBV5-1 and TRBJ2-1; the match to TRBD2 covers 7 bases. V shed 2 bases and J 9 bases; nucleotides not matched to a gene: 8. The CDR3 is 14 residues long. The germline V gene has CDR1 SGHRS and CDR2 YFSETQ. For the CDR3, the DNA is TGCGCCAGCAGCTTAGGACTAGACGGAGGTGAGCAGTTCTTC. It specifies CASSLGLDGGEQFF.

The chain couples TRBV11-2 to TRBJ1-1; D may be TRBD1 (6 bases). CDR1 is SGHAT and CDR2 is FQNNGV in the germline V gene. The germline V and J ends were trimmed by 2 bases and 4 bases, with 11 bases remaining between them. The CDR3 totals 14 residues. CDR3 sequence reads: CASSLYRARTEAFF. CDR3 in DNA: TGTGCCAGCAGCTTATACAGGGCGCGCACTGAAGCTTTCTTT.

This clonotype was observed many times. The chain employs TRBV10-3 and TRBJ2-3; 7 bases map to TRBD2. The CDR3 totals 14 residues. Germline V gene lookup returns CDR1 ENHRY and CDR2 SYGVKD. The J segment lost 1 base and the V segment lost 7 bases, leaving 5 bases of the junction unmatched. Written as DNA, the CDR3 is TGTGCCATCAATGGCGGGAGTGGCACAGATACGCAGTATTTT. Its translation is CAINGGSGTDTQYF.

At least ten counts were recorded for this clonotype. The chain uses TRBV12-3 or TRBV12-4 and TRBJ2-1, with TRBD1 identical over 9 bases. The CDR3 is 18 residues long. The junction had 15 bases not matched to a gene; V was cut back by 5 bases and J by 4 bases. The CDR3 loop reads CASSARDRELGQYNEQFF. CDR3 DNA sequence: TGTGCCAGCAGTGCCCGGGACAGGGAACTCGGACAATACAATGAGCAGTTCTTC.

V gene TRBV20-1 combines with J gene TRBJ2-1; TRBD2 matches 10 bases. V lost 6 bases and J lost 7; bases outside the gene matches: 15. Germline values: CDR1 DFQATT, CDR2 SNEGSKA (reference sequence). CDR3 length: 16 amino acids. CDR3 region: CSASPPSGSWWNEQFF. CDR3 bases: TGCAGTGCCAGCCCCCCTAGCGGGAGTTGGTGGAATGAGCAGTTCTTC.

This chain connects TRBV7-6 to TRBJ2-1, with a tentative D call TRBD1 (6 bases). Germline V gene lookup returns CDR1 SGHVS and CDR2 FNYEAQ. This CDR3 spans 13 amino acids. V was trimmed by 5 bases and J by 6 bases, leaving 11 bases between them. This CDR3 is CASSPTGFNEQFF. The CDR3 coding sequence is TGTGCCAGCAGCCCCACAGGGTTCAATGAGCAGTTCTTC. Variable domain in full (rest from reference TRBV7-6 and TRBJ2-1): GAGVSQSPRYKVTKRGQDVALRCDPISGHVSLYWYRQALGQGPEFLTYFNYEAQQDKSGLPNDRFSAERPEGSISTLTIQRTEQRDSAMYRCASSPTGFNEQFFGPGTRLTVL.